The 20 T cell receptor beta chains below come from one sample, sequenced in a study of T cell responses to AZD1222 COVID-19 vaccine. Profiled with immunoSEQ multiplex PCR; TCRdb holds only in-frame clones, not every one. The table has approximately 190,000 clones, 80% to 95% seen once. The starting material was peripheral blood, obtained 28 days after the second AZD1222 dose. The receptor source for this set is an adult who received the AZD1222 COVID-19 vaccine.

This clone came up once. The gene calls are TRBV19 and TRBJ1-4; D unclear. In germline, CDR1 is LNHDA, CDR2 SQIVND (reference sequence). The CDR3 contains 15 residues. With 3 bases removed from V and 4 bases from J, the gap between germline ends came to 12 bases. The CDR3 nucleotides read TGTGCCAGTAGTATGGAGCACATACTTAATGAAAAACTGTTTTTT. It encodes CASSMEHILNEKLFF.

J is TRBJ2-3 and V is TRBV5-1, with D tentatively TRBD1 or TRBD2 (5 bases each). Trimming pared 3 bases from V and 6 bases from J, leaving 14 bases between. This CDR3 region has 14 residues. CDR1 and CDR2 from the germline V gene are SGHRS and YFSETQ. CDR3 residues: CASSSGTQRDTQYF. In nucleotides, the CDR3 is TGCGCCAGCAGCTCCGGGACCCAACGGGATACGCAGTATTTT.

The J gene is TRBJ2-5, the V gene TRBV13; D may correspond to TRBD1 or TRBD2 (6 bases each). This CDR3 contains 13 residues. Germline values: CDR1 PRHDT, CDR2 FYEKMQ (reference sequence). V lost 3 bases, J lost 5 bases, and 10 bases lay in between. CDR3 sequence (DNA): TGTGCCAGCAGCTTCGGGGGCCGGGAGACCCAGTACTTC. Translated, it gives CASSFGGRETQYF.

CDR3 sequence reads: CASSLIIATNEKLFF. The DNA for the CDR3 is TGTGCCAGCAGCCTGATAATTGCAACTAATGAAAAACTGTTTTTT. The V and J genes are TRBV11-2 and TRBJ1-4, with D unclear. The CDR3 consists of 15 residues. Trimming left V 5 bases short and J 0 bases short, with 10 bases between. Germline V gene sequence: CDR1 SGHAT, CDR2 FQNNGV.

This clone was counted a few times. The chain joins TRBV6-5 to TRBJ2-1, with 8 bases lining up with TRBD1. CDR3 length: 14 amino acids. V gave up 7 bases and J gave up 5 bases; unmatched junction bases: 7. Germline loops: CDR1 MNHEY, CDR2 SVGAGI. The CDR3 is CASTQGQEHNEQFF. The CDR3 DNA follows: TGTGCCAGCACCCAGGGACAGGAGCACAATGAGCAGTTCTTC.

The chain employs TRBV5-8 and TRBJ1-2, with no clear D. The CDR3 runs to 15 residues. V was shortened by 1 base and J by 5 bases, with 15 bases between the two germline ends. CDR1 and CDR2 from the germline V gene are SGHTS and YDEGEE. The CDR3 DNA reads TGTGCCAGCAGCTTGTTACGATCCAGGACTTATGGCTACACCTTC. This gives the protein CASSLLRSRTYGYTF.

This CDR3 is CASSYSKGGPYEQYF. The DNA for the CDR3 is TGTGCCAGCAGTTACTCGAAAGGGGGACCCTACGAGCAGTACTTC. The chain links TRBV6-5 to TRBJ2-7; weak D call: TRBD1 (6 bases). Germline lookup yields CDR1 MNHEY and CDR2 SVGAGI. The ends were cut back, 0 bases at V and 2 bases at J, with 11 bases in the middle. The CDR3 loop spans 15 amino acids.

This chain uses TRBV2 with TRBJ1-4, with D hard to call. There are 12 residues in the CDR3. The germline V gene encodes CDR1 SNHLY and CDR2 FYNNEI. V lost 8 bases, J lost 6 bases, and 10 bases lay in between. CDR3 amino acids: CASLKSYEKLFF. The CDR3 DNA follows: TGTGCCAGCCTCAAAAGTTATGAAAAACTGTTTTTT.

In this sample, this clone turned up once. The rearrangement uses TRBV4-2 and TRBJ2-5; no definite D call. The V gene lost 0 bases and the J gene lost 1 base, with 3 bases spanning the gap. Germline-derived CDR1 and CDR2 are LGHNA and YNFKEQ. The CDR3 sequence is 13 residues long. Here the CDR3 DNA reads TGTGCCAGCAGCCAAGACCCCCAAGAGACCCAGTACTTC. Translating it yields CASSQDPQETQYF.

For the CDR3, the DNA is TGTGCCAGCAGCCAAGAGGTGATGTTGGGCTATGGCTACACCTTC. Protein product: CASSQEVMLGYGYTF. The rearrangement joins TRBV4-2 to TRBJ1-2; D unclear. The germline CDR1 and CDR2 sequences are LGHNA and YNFKEQ. The CDR3 covers 15 residues. Trimming left V 0 bases short and J 4 bases short, with 12 bases between.

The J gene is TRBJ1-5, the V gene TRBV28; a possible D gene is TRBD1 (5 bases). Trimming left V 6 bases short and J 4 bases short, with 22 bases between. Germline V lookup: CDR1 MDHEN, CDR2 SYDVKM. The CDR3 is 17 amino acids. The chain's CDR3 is CASRRPVARGQNQPQHF. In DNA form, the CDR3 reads TGTGCCAGCAGACGCCCAGTAGCAAGGGGCCAGAATCAGCCCCAGCATTTT.

CDR3 DNA sequence: TGTGCCAGTAGTGGGGGGAACCTGAACACTGAAGCTTTCTTT. The encoded protein is CASSGGNLNTEAFF. This sequence joins TRBV19 and TRBJ1-1; possibly TRBD1 for D (5 bases). Trimming shortened V by 5 bases and J by 0 bases, and 10 bases separated the two germline ends. This CDR3 has 14 residues. Germline-derived CDR1 and CDR2 are LNHDA and SQIVND (reference sequence).

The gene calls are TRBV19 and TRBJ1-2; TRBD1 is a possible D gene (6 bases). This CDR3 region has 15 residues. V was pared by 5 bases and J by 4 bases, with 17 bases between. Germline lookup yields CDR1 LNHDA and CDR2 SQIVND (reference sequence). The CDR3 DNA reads TGTGCCAGTAGTCCCCAGACAGGAGGGGGCTATGGCTACACCTTC. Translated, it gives CASSPQTGGGYGYTF.

As DNA, the CDR3 is TGTGCCAGCAGTCTCTCCCCTTTAATTGGGGCGGAGGCCGGGGAGCTGTTTTTT. This codes for CASSLSPLIGAEAGELFF. The rearrangement links TRBV27 to TRBJ2-2; perhaps D is TRBD1 or TRBD2 (5 bases each). Trimming removed 5 bases from V and 6 bases from J, with 25 bases in between. The V gene's germline CDR1 is MNHEY and CDR2 SMNVEV (reference sequence). This CDR3 is built from 18 residues.

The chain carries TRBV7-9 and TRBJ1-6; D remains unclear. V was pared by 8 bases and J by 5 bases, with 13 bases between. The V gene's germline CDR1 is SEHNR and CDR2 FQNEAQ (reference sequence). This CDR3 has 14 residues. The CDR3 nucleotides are TGTGCCAGCGGGGAGGGAACGAATAATTCACCCCTCCACTTT. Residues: CASGEGTNNSPLHF.

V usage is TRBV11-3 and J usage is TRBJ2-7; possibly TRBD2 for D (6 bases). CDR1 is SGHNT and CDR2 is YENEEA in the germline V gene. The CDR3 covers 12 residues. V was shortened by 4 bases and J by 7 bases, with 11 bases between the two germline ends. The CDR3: CASSSTGVEQYF. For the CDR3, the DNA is TGTGCCAGCAGCTCTACGGGAGTAGAGCAGTACTTC.

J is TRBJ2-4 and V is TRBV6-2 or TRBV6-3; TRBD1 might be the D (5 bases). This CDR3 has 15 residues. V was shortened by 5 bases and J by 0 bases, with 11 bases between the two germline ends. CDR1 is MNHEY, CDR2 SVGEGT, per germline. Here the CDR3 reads CASSGHDGAKNIQYF. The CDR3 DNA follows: TGTGCCAGCAGTGGACACGACGGAGCCAAAAACATTCAGTACTTC.

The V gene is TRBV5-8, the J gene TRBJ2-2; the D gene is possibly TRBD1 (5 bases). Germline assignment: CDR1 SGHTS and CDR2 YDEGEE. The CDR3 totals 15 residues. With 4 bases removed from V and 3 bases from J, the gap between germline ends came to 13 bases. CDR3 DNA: TGTGCCAGCAGCAGCAGGGTACCTTACACCGGGGAGCTGTTTTTT. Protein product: CASSSRVPYTGELFF.

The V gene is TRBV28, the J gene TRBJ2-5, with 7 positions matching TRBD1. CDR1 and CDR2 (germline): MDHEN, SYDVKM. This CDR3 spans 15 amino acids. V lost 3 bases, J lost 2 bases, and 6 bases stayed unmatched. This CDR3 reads CASSLPGQSQETQYF. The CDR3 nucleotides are TGTGCCAGCAGTTTGCCGGGACAGAGTCAAGAGACCCAGTACTTC.

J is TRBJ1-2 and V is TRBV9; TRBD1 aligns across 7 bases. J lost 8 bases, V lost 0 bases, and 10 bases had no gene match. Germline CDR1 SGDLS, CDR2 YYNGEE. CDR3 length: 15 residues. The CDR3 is CASSVGNRGSWGYTF. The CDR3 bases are TGTGCCAGCAGCGTAGGGAACAGGGGAAGTTGGGGCTACACCTTC. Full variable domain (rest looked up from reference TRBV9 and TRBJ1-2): DSGVTQTPKHLITATGQRVTLRCSPRSGDLSVYWYQQSLDQGLQFLIQYYNGEERAKGNILERFSAQQFPDLHSELNLSSLELGDSALYFCASSVGNRGSWGYTFGSGTRLTVV.